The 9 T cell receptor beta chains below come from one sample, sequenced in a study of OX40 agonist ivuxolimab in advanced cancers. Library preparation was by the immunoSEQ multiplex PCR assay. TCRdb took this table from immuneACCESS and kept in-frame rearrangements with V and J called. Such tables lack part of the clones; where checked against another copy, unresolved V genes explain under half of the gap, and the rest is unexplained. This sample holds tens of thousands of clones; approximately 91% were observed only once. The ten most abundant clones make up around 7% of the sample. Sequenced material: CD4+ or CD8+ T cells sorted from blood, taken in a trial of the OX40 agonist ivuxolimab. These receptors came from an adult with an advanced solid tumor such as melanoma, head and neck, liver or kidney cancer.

The CDR3 nucleotides read TGTGCCAGCCCGGGACTAGCGGGAGACTACGAGCAGTACTTC. Its protein is CASPGLAGDYEQYF. The chain links TRBV6-1 to TRBJ2-7; 14 nucleotides match TRBD2. In germline, CDR1 is MNHNS, CDR2 SASEGT. The CDR3 is made up of 14 amino acids. V dropped 8 bases and J dropped 3; count of bases not matched to a gene: 3.

This CDR3 reads CASSQTGTGTETQYF. DNA of the CDR3: TGCGCCAGCAGCCAAACGGGGACAGGGACAGAGACCCAGTACTTC. J is TRBJ2-5 and V is TRBV4-1, with 9 bases identical to TRBD1. The germline CDR1 and CDR2 sequences are MGHRA and YSYEKL. This CDR3 is built from 15 residues. J was trimmed by 4 bases and V by 2 bases; bases with no gene match: 5.

CDR3 sequence reads: CSVSGAQNTDTQYF. CDR3 bases: TGCAGCGTTAGCGGAGCCCAAAACACAGATACGCAGTATTTT. The chain links TRBV29-1 to TRBJ2-3; D perhaps matches TRBD2 (5 bases). V was clipped by 5 bases and J by 2 bases, with 14 bases between them. The CDR3 is made up of 14 amino acids. Germline CDR1 is SQVTM and CDR2 is ANQGSEA.

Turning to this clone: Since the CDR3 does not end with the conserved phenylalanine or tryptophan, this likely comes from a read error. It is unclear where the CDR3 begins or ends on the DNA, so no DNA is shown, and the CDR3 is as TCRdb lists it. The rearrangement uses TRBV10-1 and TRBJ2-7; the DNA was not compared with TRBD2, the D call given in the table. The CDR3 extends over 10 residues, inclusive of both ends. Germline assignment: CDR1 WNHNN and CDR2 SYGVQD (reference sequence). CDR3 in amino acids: CASSEYLSAA.

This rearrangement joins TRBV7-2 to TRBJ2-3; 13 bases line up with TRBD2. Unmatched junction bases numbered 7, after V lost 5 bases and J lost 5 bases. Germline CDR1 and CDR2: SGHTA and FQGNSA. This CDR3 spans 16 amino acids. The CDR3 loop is CASSPRLAGGGDTQYF. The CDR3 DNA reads TGTGCCAGCAGCCCCCGACTAGCGGGAGGAGGAGATACGCAGTATTTT.

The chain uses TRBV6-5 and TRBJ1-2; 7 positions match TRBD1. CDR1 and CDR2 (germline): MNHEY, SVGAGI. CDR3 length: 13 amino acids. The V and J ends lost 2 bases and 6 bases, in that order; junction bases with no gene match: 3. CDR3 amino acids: CASSYRGRDGYTF. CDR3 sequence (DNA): TGTGCCAGCAGTTACAGGGGGCGCGATGGCTACACCTTC.

CDR3 sequence reads: CASSLSFGLEQYF. CDR3 nucleotides: TGTGCCAGCAGCTTATCCTTTGGACTAGAGCAGTACTTC. This chain links TRBV7-2 with TRBJ2-7; D is possibly TRBD2 (6 bases). Germline V CDR1 and CDR2: SGHTA, FQGNSA. Trimming pared 2 bases from V and 7 bases from J, leaving 12 bases between. The CDR3 consists of 13 residues.

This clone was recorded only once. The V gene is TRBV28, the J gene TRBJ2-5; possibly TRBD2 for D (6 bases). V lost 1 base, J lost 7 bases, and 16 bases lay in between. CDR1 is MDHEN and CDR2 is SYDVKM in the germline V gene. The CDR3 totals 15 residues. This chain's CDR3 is CASSLLGRLGGTQYF. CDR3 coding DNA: TGTGCCAGCAGTTTATTAGGGCGCCTGGGGGGGACCCAGTACTTC. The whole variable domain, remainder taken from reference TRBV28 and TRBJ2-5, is DVKVTQSSRYLVKRTGEKVFLECVQDMDHENMFWYRQDPGLGLRLIYFSYDVKMKEKGDIPEGYSVSREKKERFSLILESASTNQTSMYLCASSLLGRLGGTQYFGPGTRLLVL.

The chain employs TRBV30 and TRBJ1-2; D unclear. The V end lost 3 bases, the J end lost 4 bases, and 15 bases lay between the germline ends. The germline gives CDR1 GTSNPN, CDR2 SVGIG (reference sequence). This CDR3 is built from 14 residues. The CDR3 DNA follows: TGTGCCTGGAGCGTCGGACGGCGGACCTATGGCTACACCTTC. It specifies CAWSVGRRTYGYTF.